The clone carrying this TCR beta chain came up many times. TCRdb redid the clone calls on the PCR reads using MiXCR. Here the sample spans around 89,000 clones, around 14% being singletons. Germline lookup yields CDR1 MDHEN and CDR2 SYDVKM. Trimming took off 4 bases at V and 8 bases at J, with 11 bases between the two ends. This CDR3 is built from 13 residues. The record originates from a study of metastatic and nonmetastatic thyroid tumors. Among the patients, none had received any treatment before thyroid surgery. This receptor was obtained from a female donor with papillary thyroid cancer or a benign thyroid nodule (not recorded which). Some clones in this sample may be carry-over from other donors' samples. The source material was blood. This rearrangement joins TRBV28 to TRBJ1-4, with a possible D match to TRBD1 (6 bases). CDR3 residues: CASSWTVDEKLFF. CDR3 nucleotides: TGTGCCAGCAGTTGGACAGTCGACGAAAAACTGTTTTTT.